The 13 T cell receptor beta chains below were found in one sample sequenced in a study of neurological immune-mediated disorders. TCRdb recomputed calls from the 5' RACE reads with MiXCR, one row per CDR3 protein. The repertoire has tens of thousands of distinct CDR3 sequences, around 1.5% of them found once; the top ten carry around 9.2%. Sequenced sample: PBMCs. These receptors were taken from a woman aged 25 to 39 with multiple sclerosis.

This clonotype was picked up many times. This chain links TRBV7-9 with TRBJ2-7; D not resolved. This CDR3 has 14 amino acids. Germline V lookup: CDR1 SEHNR, CDR2 FQNEAQ (reference sequence). V gave up 2 bases and J gave up 2 bases, with 10 bases separating them. CDR3 nucleotide sequence: TGTGCCAGCAGCTTAAACAAACTACCCTACGAGCAGTACTTC. Translating it yields CASSLNKLPYEQYF.

This clonotype was counted ten times or more. V is TRBV7-9 and J is TRBJ1-5, with a possible D match to TRBD1 (6 bases). V was clipped by 4 bases and J by 4 bases, with 20 bases between them. This CDR3 contains 17 residues. In germline, CDR1 is SEHNR, CDR2 FQNEAQ (reference sequence). The CDR3 sequence: CASSSEAAGVGNQPQHF. CDR3 bases: TGTGCCAGCAGCTCAGAAGCGGCAGGGGTGGGAAATCAGCCCCAGCATTTT.

This clonotype was recorded at least ten times. The V call is TRBV20-1, the J call TRBJ2-7, with D perhaps matching TRBD2 (5 bases). The CDR3 totals 12 residues. With 1 base removed from V and 3 bases from J, the gap between germline ends came to 7 bases. Germline V gene sequence: CDR1 DFQATT, CDR2 SNEGSKA (reference sequence). The CDR3: CSARASSYEQYF. The CDR3, as DNA: TGCAGTGCTAGAGCTAGCAGCTACGAGCAGTACTTC.

This clonotype was detected only a few times. This CDR3 is CASSVGHRQTSYEQYF. The CDR3, as DNA: TGCGCCAGCAGCGTGGGGCATAGGCAGACTTCCTACGAGCAGTACTTC. The rearrangement joins TRBV5-1 to TRBJ2-7, with a possible D match to TRBD1 (5 bases). CDR1 SGHRS and CDR2 YFSETQ come from the germline V gene. V was shortened by 4 bases and J by 1 base, with 18 bases between the two germline ends. The CDR3 length is 16 residues. Full variable domain (rest looked up from reference TRBV5-1 and TRBJ2-7): KAGVTQTPRYLIKTRGQQVTLSCSPISGHRSVSWYQQTPGQGLQFLFEYFSETQRNKGNFPGRFSGRQFSNSRSEMNVSTLELGDSALYLCASSVGHRQTSYEQYFGPGTRLTVT.

Ten or more counts support this clonotype. The rearrangement links TRBV5-1 to TRBJ1-1; no firm D call. Looked up from germline, CDR1 is SGHRS and CDR2 is YFSETQ. V dropped 0 bases and J dropped 2 bases, with 5 bases sitting between them. The CDR3 is 13 amino acids. CDR3 region: CASSLEANTEAFF. Here the CDR3 DNA reads TGCGCCAGCAGCTTGGAGGCAAACACTGAAGCTTTCTTT.

This clonotype was counted ten times or more. The V and J genes are TRBV25-1 and TRBJ1-4; 7 bases are a match to TRBD1. V lost 0 bases, J lost 8 bases, and 6 bases stayed unmatched. The CDR3 loop spans 15 amino acids. In germline, CDR1 is MGHDK, CDR2 SYGVNS. The CDR3, as DNA: TGTGCCAGCAGTGAATATGGGACAGCCAAAGAAAAACTGTTTTTT. Its protein product is CASSEYGTAKEKLFF.

This clonotype was detected ten times or more. The chain links TRBV5-8 to TRBJ2-5; 14 bases match TRBD2. The germline CDR1 and CDR2 sequences are SGHTS and YDEGEE. The ends lost 4 bases at V and 5 bases at J; junction bases unmatched: 4. This CDR3 contains 15 residues. The CDR3 sequence is CASSRGLAGVETQYF. CDR3 DNA: TGTGCCAGCAGCCGGGGACTAGCGGGGGTTGAGACCCAGTACTTC. Combining the CDR3 with reference TRBV5-8 and TRBJ2-5 gives the whole variable domain EAGVTQSPTHLIKTRGQQATLRCSPISGHTSVYWYQQALGLGLQFLLWYDEGEERNRGNFPPRFSGRQFPNYSSELNVNALELEDSALYLCASSRGLAGVETQYFGPGTRLLVL.

This clonotype has a count of ten or more. The V call is TRBV5-1, the J call TRBJ2-7; a weak D match, TRBD1 (5 bases). Trimming stripped 0 bases from V and 5 bases from J, with 6 bases between. The CDR3 is 12 amino acids. The germline V gene encodes CDR1 SGHRS and CDR2 YFSETQ. CDR3 nucleotides: TGCGCCAGCAGCTTGGACAGGAACGAGCAGTACTTC. Encoded protein: CASSLDRNEQYF.

This clonotype was recorded many times. As DNA, the CDR3 is TGCGCCAGCAGCTTGTTTAAGGACAATGAGCAGTTCTTC. Translation: CASSLFKDNEQFF. This chain connects TRBV5-1 to TRBJ2-1, with unresolved D. This CDR3 has 13 amino acids. The germline gives CDR1 SGHRS, CDR2 YFSETQ. V lost 1 base and J lost 5, with 7 bases in between.

This clonotype was counted at least ten times. This chain uses TRBV25-1 with TRBJ2-5; D is ambiguous. In germline, CDR1 is MGHDK, CDR2 SYGVNS. Trimming left V 4 bases short and J 7 bases short, with 13 bases between. The CDR3 covers 13 residues. The CDR3 here is CASSGRLQWTQYF. The CDR3 DNA sequence: TGTGCCAGCAGTGGGAGACTCCAGTGGACCCAGTACTTC.

Ten or more counts support this clonotype. The chain links TRBV5-1 to TRBJ2-5, with D perhaps matching TRBD2 (6 bases). There are 14 residues in the CDR3. Trimming took 6 bases from V and 2 from J, leaving 14 bases between them. Germline V lookup: CDR1 SGHRS, CDR2 YFSETQ. CDR3 sequence: CASKETSGQETQYF. The CDR3 DNA is TGCGCCAGCAAGGAGACCAGCGGGCAAGAGACCCAGTACTTC.

This clonotype was picked up many times. The chain links TRBV20-1 to TRBJ2-5, with TRBD2 identical over 13 bases. J gave up 2 bases and V 5 bases, and 5 bases lay outside the gene matches. Germline assignment: CDR1 DFQATT and CDR2 SNEGSKA (reference sequence). The CDR3 length is 15 residues. CDR3 sequence: CSAGLLAGGQETQYF. The CDR3 DNA is TGCAGTGCTGGGTTACTAGCGGGGGGGCAAGAGACCCAGTACTTC.

This clonotype came up many times. At one end, the junction sequence differs from germline, possibly due to a read error. V usage is TRBV7-8 and J usage is TRBJ1-5; 7 positions match TRBD1. Per the germline V gene, CDR1 is SGHVS and CDR2 is FQNEAQ. The CDR3 is made up of 16 amino acids. This CDR3 is CASSLDRTRSNQPQHF. The DNA of the CDR3 is TGTGCAAGCAGCCTGGACAGGACGAGGAGCAATCAGCCCCAGCATTTT.